This entry lists 10 T cell receptor beta chains sequenced from one sample in a study of CD8+ T cells in alopecia areata. Extracted RNA was reverse transcribed into cDNA, the sequencing template. This table comes from immunoSEQ multiplex PCR, and its TCRdb copy is limited to in-frame clones, with some not included. The table shows over 95,000 clones, with roughly two fifths occurring only once. Sample: CD4+ T cells sorted from blood. Receptor source: a human donor with alopecia areata.

This sequence joins TRBV30 and TRBJ2-7, with 8 bases that match TRBD2. Germline-derived CDR1 and CDR2 are GTSNPN and SVGIG (reference sequence). V was clipped by 2 bases and J by 3 bases; unmatched bases: 12. The CDR3 has 16 amino acids. The CDR3 reads CAWSFRRLAGHYEQYF. The CDR3 DNA sequence: TGTGCCTGGAGTTTTCGGCGCCTAGCGGGCCACTACGAGCAGTACTTC.

The chain carries TRBV2 and TRBJ1-2; no clear D gene. Germline-derived CDR1 and CDR2 are SNHLY and FYNNEI. V lost 7 bases and J 4 bases, leaving 16 bases between the germline ends. The CDR3 is 14 amino acids. CDR3 sequence reads: CASTALRGGYGYTF. CDR3 nucleotides: TGTGCCAGCACCGCACTACGGGGAGGCTATGGCTACACCTTC. Using reference TRBV2 and TRBJ1-2 for the parts outside the CDR3, the full variable domain is EPEVTQTPSHQVTQMGQEVILRCVPISNHLYFYWYRQILGQKVEFLVSFYNNEISEKSEIFDDQFSVERPDGSNFTLKIRSTKLEDSAMYFCASTALRGGYGYTFGSGTRLTVV.

This sequence joins TRBV30 and TRBJ2-7; D gene uncertain. Between the trimmed V and J ends, which lost 4 bases and 3 bases, there was a span of 16 bases. Germline CDR1 and CDR2: GTSNPN and SVGIG (reference sequence). This CDR3 has 14 amino acids. The CDR3 DNA reads as TGTGCCTGGAAACGCCCGGACCAAAGCTACGAGCAGTACTTC. Translation: CAWKRPDQSYEQYF. The full variable domain, its missing parts supplied by reference TRBV30 and TRBJ2-7, is SQTIHQWPATLVQPVGSPLSLECTVEGTSNPNLYWYRQAAGRGLQLLFYSVGIGQISSEVPQNLSASRPQDRQFILSSKKLLLSDSGFYLCAWKRPDQSYEQYFGPGTRLTVT.

This clone was observed a handful of times. V is TRBV2 and J is TRBJ2-1, with 9 bases lining up with TRBD2. This CDR3 is 12 amino acids long. The junction had 9 bases not matched to a gene; V was cut back by 6 bases and J by 15 bases. Germline-derived CDR1 and CDR2 are SNHLY and FYNNEI. The CDR3 is CASSAPGLALFF. CDR3 DNA sequence: TGTGCCAGCAGCGCTCCGGGACTAGCTCTGTTCTTC.

In its sample, this clone was seen a few times. The chain has TRBV7-2 and TRBJ2-5, with D perhaps matching TRBD1 or TRBD2 (5 bases each). Per the germline V gene, CDR1 is SGHTA and CDR2 is FQGNSA. The CDR3 extends over 13 amino acids. The V gene lost 4 bases and the J gene lost 0 bases, with 6 bases spanning the gap. The CDR3 sequence: CASSWDHQETQYF. Here the CDR3 DNA reads TGTGCCAGCAGCTGGGACCACCAAGAGACCCAGTACTTC.

The V and J genes are TRBV29-1 and TRBJ2-3; tentative D call: TRBD1 (5 bases). The ends were cut back, 5 bases at V and 6 bases at J, with 9 bases in the middle. Germline V lookup: CDR1 SQVTM, CDR2 ANQGSEA. The CDR3 loop spans 11 amino acids. Here the CDR3 DNA reads TGCAGCGTTCGAAACAGGGATACGCAGTATTTT. It translates to CSVRNRDTQYF.

The chain joins TRBV6-1 to TRBJ1-4; 9 nucleotides match TRBD1. Germline loops: CDR1 MNHNS, CDR2 SASEGT. Unmatched junction bases numbered 16, after V lost 1 base and J lost 7 bases. The length of the CDR3 is 19 residues. This CDR3 is CASSEGRTTGGPHGEKLFF. The DNA for the CDR3 is TGTGCCAGCAGTGAAGGAAGAACCACAGGGGGCCCCCACGGTGAAAAACTGTTTTTT.

The chain joins TRBV6-1 to TRBJ2-7; TRBD1 matches at 7 bases. The length of the CDR3 is 12 residues. The ends lost 10 bases at V and 0 bases at J; junction bases unmatched: 3. From germline, CDR1 is MNHNS and CDR2 SASEGT. The CDR3 here is CAIRQGSYEQYF. The CDR3 DNA reads TGTGCCATACGACAGGGCTCCTACGAGCAGTACTTC.

The chain couples TRBV4-2 to TRBJ2-4, with D perhaps matching TRBD2 (6 bases). The V end was cut by 1 base, the J end by 6 bases, with 19 bases between. The germline CDR1 and CDR2 sequences are LGHNA and YNFKEQ. The CDR3 extends over 17 amino acids. The CDR3 DNA reads TGTGCCAGCAGCCAAGGCCGAACCGGGACTCCTGGAAACATTCAGTACTTC. The encoded protein is CASSQGRTGTPGNIQYF.

This clone came up a few times. V and J are TRBV13 and TRBJ2-1; 15 bases fit TRBD2. The length of the CDR3 is 19 residues. V was clipped by 2 bases and J by 0 bases; unmatched bases: 5. The germline V gene encodes CDR1 PRHDT and CDR2 FYEKMQ (reference sequence). The CDR3 DNA follows: TGTGCCAGCAGCTTAAGGACTAGCGGGAGGGTGGGCTCCTACAATGAGCAGTTCTTC. Its protein is CASSLRTSGRVGSYNEQFF.